The next 2 T cell receptor beta chains were all read from a single sample in a study of T cell repertoires in cytomegalovirus infection. TCRdb itself ran the reads through MiXCR, one entry per CDR3 protein. The table has 680,000 or so distinct CDR3 sequences, approximately 34% seen once. Sequenced sample: PBMCs. The source is a human donor in good health (CMV status not recorded). Some clones in this sample may be carry-over from other donors' samples.

This clonotype was detected a few times. The chain links TRBV28 to TRBJ1-5; unclear D gene. The V gene's germline CDR1 is MDHEN and CDR2 SYDVKM. V lost 2 bases, J lost 10 bases, and 12 bases lay in between. The CDR3 totals 13 residues. The CDR3 loop reads CASSLIPEGPQHF. Here the CDR3 DNA reads TGTGCCAGCAGTTTAATTCCCGAGGGACCCCAGCATTTT.

For this clonotype: This sequence may be a read error, since a much larger clone differs from it by one base. The genes are TRBV7-2 and TRBJ1-2; TRBD1 matches at 9 bases. Looked up from germline, CDR1 is SGHTA and CDR2 is FQGNSA. Trimming removed 5 bases from V and 7 bases from J; junction bases left unmatched: 11. The CDR3 runs to 15 residues. The chain's CDR3 is CASSLPGTGKSGYTF. Here the CDR3 DNA reads TGTGCCAGCAGCCTTCCCGGGACAGGGAAGTCTGGCTACACCTTC.